The T cell receptor (beta chain) under discussion was sequenced for a study of T cell responses to AZD1222 COVID-19 vaccine (dated by TCRdb to the early 2020s). Context from the whole study: Because spike-specific TCR depth and breadth did not differ between the two schedules, AZD1222 recipients who got a second dose at roughly 4 weeks were pooled with those who got a second dose at roughly 12 weeks. A total of 233 trial participants underwent TCR sequencing, of whom some 210 received two doses of AZD1222 and around 26 received two doses of the MenACWY control vaccine. Enrollment into the trials was organized by age into subgroups of 18-55, 56-69 and 70-plus years, and those subgroups contained about 150, 27 and 61 TCR-sequenced participants, respectively. Results and caveats for the whole study, not just this receptor: In the small 56-69-year group, the increase in depth fell short of significance, most likely because of low power. Participants were mostly white British and included more females than males, and it was suggested by the authors that clonal diversity may have been underestimated. Conclusions about previously exposed vaccinees are limited, since just six or seven AZD1222 recipients were seropositive for SARS-CoV-2 at baseline. After two AZD1222 doses, both the breadth and the depth of spike-specific TCRs were significantly higher than at day 0 and than in MenACWY recipients. CD4 TCRs associated with the vaccine covered the entire spike protein, and the dominant responses were in regions 160-218 and 743-854. Reportedly, close to half of the unique spike-specific TCRs recognized epitopes lying outside the regions that are mutated in the B.1.351 and B.1.1.7 variants. Because no day 14 peak-response samples were available, repertoires were characterized only after the peak T cell response.

The time point label, as the study defines it: baseline before first vaccination. Vaccinee samples came from UK trials COV001 and COV002, including a single-blind randomized controlled phase 2/3 trial of AZD1222 (ChAdOx1 nCoV-19) in healthy adults. For TCRbeta chain sequencing, PBMC samples were collected from trial participants at day 0 and at day 28 after the second dose. Concerning this clone itself: The specificity of this receptor is unknown. One base away there is no much larger clone; base qualities are not given.

The trim is 8 bases for V and 7 bases for J, with a gap of 11 bases between the germline ends. The CDR3, cysteine through phenylalanine, is 11 amino acids long. This entry keeps only the CDR3 DNA: 33 bases, framed from base 1. The germline V gene (reference sequence) sets CDR1 to MNHEY and CDR2 to SMNVEV. The CDR3 regions of human TCRbeta chains were analyzed by immunosequencing. Concerning the study's data processing: Repertoire TCRs were matched against a reference library of SARS-CoV-2-specific TCRs generated with the MIRA antigen-specificity platform. Breadth was defined as the fraction of unique TCRs that were SARS-CoV-2-associated, and depth was defined as the fraction of total T cells that were SARS-CoV-2-associated. Using the MIRA data, each spike-specific TCR was assigned both to the spike region to which the TCR was reactive and to a CD4 or CD8 class. Log10-transformed breadth and depth values were compared by one-way ANOVA with Sidak's multiple comparisons tests. The clones in this table, taken by TCRdb from immuneACCESS, are in-frame only. Not every clone is retained; where verified, under half of the shortfall comes from an unresolved V gene, and the cause of the rest is unknown. V, J and clone size are those of that table, while D and trimming were read from the DNA. The table for this sample lists about 120,000 clones; around 92% of them were counted only once. Around 15% of the sample comes from the top ten.

This sequence was found in an adult in good health. The sequence links TRBV27 to TRBJ2-5; the D gene is unclear. Sequences were derived from peripheral blood, sampled on day 0 of AZD1222 vaccination. This receptor has the CDR3 CASGRPRTQYF. Read as DNA, the sequence is TGTGCCAGCGGCCGCCCTCGGACCCAGTACTTC.